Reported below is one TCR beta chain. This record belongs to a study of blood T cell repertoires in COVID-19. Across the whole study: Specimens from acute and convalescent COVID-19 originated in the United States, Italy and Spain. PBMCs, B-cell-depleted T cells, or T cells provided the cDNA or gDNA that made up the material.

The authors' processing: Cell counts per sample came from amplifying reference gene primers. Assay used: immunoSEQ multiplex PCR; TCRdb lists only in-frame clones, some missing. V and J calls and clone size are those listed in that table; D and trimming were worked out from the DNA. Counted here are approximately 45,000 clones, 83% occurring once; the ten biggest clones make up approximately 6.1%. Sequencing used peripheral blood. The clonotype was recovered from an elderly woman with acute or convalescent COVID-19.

The CDR3 DNA follows: TGCGCCAGCAGCTTGGCCGATACCGTGACATCTGGAAACACCATATATTTT. It is translated as CASSLADTVTSGNTIYF. This sequence joins TRBV5-1 and TRBJ1-3; D is uncertain. CDR1 SGHRS and CDR2 YFSETQ come from the germline V gene. Deletions cut 0 bases from V and 1 base from J, with 14 bases between. This CDR3 is built from 17 residues.